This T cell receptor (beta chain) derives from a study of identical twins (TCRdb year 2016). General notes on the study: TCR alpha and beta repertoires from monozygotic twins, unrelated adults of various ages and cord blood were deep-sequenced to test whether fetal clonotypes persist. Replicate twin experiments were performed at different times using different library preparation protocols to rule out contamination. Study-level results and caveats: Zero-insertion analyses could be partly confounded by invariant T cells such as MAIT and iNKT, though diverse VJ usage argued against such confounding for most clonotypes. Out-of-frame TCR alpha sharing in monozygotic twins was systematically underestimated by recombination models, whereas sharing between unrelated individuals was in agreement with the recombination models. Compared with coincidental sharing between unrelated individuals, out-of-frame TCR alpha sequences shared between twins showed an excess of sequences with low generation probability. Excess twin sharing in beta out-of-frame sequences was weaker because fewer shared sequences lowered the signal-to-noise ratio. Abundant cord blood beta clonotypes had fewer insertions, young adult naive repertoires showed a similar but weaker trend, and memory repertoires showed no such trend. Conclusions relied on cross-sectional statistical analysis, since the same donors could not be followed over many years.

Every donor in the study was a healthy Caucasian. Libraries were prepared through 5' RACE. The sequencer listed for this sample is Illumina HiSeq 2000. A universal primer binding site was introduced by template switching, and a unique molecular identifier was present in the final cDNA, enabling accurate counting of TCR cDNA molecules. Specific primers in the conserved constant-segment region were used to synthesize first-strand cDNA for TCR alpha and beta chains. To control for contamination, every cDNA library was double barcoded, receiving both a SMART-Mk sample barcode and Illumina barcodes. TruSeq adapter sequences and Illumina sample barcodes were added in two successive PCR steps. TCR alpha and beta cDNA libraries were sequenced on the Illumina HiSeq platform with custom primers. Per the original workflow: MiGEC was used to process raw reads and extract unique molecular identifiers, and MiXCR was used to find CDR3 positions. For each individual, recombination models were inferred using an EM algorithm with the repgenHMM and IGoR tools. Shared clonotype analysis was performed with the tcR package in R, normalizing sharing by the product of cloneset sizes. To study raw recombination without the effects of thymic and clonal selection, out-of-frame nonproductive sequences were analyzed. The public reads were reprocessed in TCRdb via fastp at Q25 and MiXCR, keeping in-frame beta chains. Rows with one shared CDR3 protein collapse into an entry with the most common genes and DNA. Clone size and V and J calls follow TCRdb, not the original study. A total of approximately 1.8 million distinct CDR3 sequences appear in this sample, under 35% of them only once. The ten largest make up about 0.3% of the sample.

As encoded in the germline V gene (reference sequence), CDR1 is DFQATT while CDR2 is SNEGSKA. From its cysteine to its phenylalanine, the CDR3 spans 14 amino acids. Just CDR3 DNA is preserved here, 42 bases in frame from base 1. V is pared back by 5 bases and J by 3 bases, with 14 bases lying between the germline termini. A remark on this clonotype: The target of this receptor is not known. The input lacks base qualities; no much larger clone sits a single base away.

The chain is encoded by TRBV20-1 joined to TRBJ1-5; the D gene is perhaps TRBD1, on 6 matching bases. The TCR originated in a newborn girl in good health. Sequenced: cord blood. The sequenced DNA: TGCAGTGCTTCAGGGGAGGGCCCCAATCAGCCCCAGCATTTT. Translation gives CSASGEGPNQPQHF.